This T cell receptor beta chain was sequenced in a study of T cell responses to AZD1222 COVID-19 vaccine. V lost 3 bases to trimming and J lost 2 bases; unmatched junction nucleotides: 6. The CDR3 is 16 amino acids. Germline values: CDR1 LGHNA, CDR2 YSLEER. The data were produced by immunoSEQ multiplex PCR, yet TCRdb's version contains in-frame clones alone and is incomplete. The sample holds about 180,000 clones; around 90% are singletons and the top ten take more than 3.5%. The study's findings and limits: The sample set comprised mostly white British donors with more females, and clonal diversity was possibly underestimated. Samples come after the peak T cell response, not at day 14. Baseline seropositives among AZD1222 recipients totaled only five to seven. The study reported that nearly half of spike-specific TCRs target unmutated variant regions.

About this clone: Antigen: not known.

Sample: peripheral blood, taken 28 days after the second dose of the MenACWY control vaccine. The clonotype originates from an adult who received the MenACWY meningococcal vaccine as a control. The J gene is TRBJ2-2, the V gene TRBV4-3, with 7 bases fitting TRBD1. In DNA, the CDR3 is TGCGCCAGCAGCCAGCGGACAGGCCGTAACACCGGGGAGCTGTTTTTT. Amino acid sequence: CASSQRTGRNTGELFF.